The 31 T cell receptor beta chains presented below share a single source sample, sequenced in a study of T-cell reconstitution after alpha-beta-depleted transplantation in children. Preparation of the TCRbeta library was carried out with unique molecular identifiers. In TCRdb, the PCR reads were re-called with MiXCR into one record per CDR3 protein. The data show around 580,000 distinct CDR3 sequences, 25% to 30% seen once. The source was PBMCs, collected before TCRalphabeta/CD19-depleted stem cell transplant. Receptor source: a boy in the first two years of life with Wiskott-Aldrich syndrome, due to receive a stem cell transplant.

This clonotype appeared a few times. The genes are TRBV12-3 or TRBV12-4 and TRBJ2-2; 9 nucleotides agree with TRBD2. V trimming: 2 bases; J trimming: 8 bases; junction bases outside the gene matches: 9. The CDR3 consists of 16 residues. The CDR3 is CASSLPTIAGEGELFF. The DNA for the CDR3 is TGTGCCAGCAGTTTACCCACGATAGCGGGAGAGGGGGAGCTGTTTTTT.

This clonotype was observed a few times. The CDR3 loop reads CASSLNRKRVFPKNIQYF. CDR3 DNA sequence: TGTGCCAGCAGCTTGAACAGGAAGAGGGTTTTTCCCAAAAACATTCAGTACTTC. V usage is TRBV5-6 and J usage is TRBJ2-4, with D perhaps assigned TRBD1 or TRBD2 (5 bases each). CDR1 is SGHDT, CDR2 YYEEEE, per germline. Between the trimmed V and J ends, which lost 1 base and 2 bases, there was a span of 19 bases. The CDR3 loop spans 18 amino acids.

This chain uses TRBV28 with TRBJ2-6, with a weak D call TRBD1 (6 bases). The germline CDR1 and CDR2 sequences are MDHEN and SYDVKM. The CDR3 consists of 16 residues. Trimming took 2 bases from V and 2 from J, leaving 10 bases between them. The CDR3 sequence: CASSLVQGTGANVLTF. In DNA, the CDR3 is TGTGCCAGCAGTTTAGTCCAGGGGACTGGGGCCAACGTCCTGACTTTC.

The chain links TRBV5-6 to TRBJ2-2; 7 bases match TRBD2. CDR1 is SGHDT, CDR2 YYEEEE, per germline. With 0 bases clipped from V and 3 bases from J, the junction kept 5 bases outside the gene matches. The CDR3 runs to 16 residues. The CDR3 reads CASSLAGAGDTGELFF. In nucleotides, the CDR3 is TGTGCCAGCAGCTTGGCCGGGGCGGGGGACACCGGGGAGCTGTTTTTT.

V and J are TRBV29-1 and TRBJ2-1; D remains ambiguous. Trimming stripped 6 bases from V and 14 bases from J, with 14 bases between. Germline V lookup: CDR1 SQVTM, CDR2 ANQGSEA. The CDR3 is made up of 10 amino acids. CDR3 DNA: TGCAGCGTATCCTATCCGTTGGAGTTCTTC. Protein: CSVSYPLEFF.

This clonotype was recorded a few times. The CDR3 sequence is CASSQEGWTYEQYF. The CDR3 region has the DNA TGTGCCAGCAGCCAAGAGGGCTGGACCTACGAGCAGTACTTC. The chain employs TRBV3-1 and TRBJ2-7; no reliable D call. Germline V gene lookup returns CDR1 LGHDT and CDR2 YNNKEL (reference sequence). With 0 bases removed from V and 2 bases from J, the gap between germline ends came to 8 bases. CDR3 size: 14 residues.

This clonotype was detected a few times. The J gene is TRBJ2-1, the V gene TRBV28; 13 nucleotides agree with TRBD2. Germline V CDR1 and CDR2: MDHEN, SYDVKM. The CDR3 loop spans 15 amino acids. Trimming at V came to 5 bases and at J to 7 bases, leaving 5 bases not matched to a gene. Written as DNA, the CDR3 is TGTGCCAGCAGTCTTTGGACTAGCGGGAGTAATGAGCAGTTCTTC. Its translation is CASSLWTSGSNEQFF.

The rearrangement uses TRBV20-1 and TRBJ2-7, with 8 bases matching TRBD2. V shed 3 bases and J 2 bases; nucleotides not matched to a gene: 6. Looked up from germline, CDR1 is DFQATT and CDR2 is SNEGSKA (reference sequence). The length of the CDR3 is 14 residues. CDR3 protein: CSASSGITTYEQYF. CDR3 sequence (DNA): TGCAGTGCTAGTAGCGGGATCACTACCTACGAGCAGTACTTC.

The chain combines TRBV20-1 with TRBJ2-3; 9 bases are a match to TRBD1. V was clipped by 5 bases and J by 4 bases; unmatched bases: 7. Per germline, CDR1 DFQATT and CDR2 SNEGSKA (reference sequence). CDR3 size: 14 residues. In DNA form, the CDR3 reads TGCAGTGCTTCGGACAGGGGCAGGGCAGATACGCAGTATTTT. Its protein is CSASDRGRADTQYF.

This chain joins TRBV5-1 and TRBJ2-2, with D possibly called TRBD1 or TRBD2 (8 bases each). Germline CDR1 is SGHRS and CDR2 is YFSETQ. The CDR3 spans 18 residues. V lost 3 bases to trimming and J lost 5 bases, with 23 bases between them. As DNA, the CDR3 is TGCGCCAGCAGCTCAACGGGACAGGTAGCGGGAAATACCGGGGAGCTGTTTTTT. Its protein is CASSSTGQVAGNTGELFF.

This clonotype appeared a few times. The chain is built from TRBV5-1 and TRBJ1-5; the D gene is possibly TRBD1 (6 bases). CDR1 SGHRS and CDR2 YFSETQ come from the germline V gene. Trimming cost V 0 bases and J 7 bases, with 17 bases left between them. The length of the CDR3 is 16 residues. CDR3: CASSLDTTGRRQPQHF. Written as DNA, the CDR3 is TGCGCCAGCAGCTTGGATACGACAGGCCGGAGGCAGCCCCAGCATTTT.

This clonotype has more than one count but fewer than ten. The V and J genes are TRBV5-1 and TRBJ2-3; D remains ambiguous. This CDR3 comprises 13 residues. The V end was cut by 2 bases, the J end by 6 bases, with 10 bases between. CDR1 SGHRS and CDR2 YFSETQ come from the germline V gene. The CDR3 nucleotides are TGCGCCAGCAGCTTAACATTCTCGGATACGCAGTATTTT. The encoded protein is CASSLTFSDTQYF.

The sample holds a few counts of this clonotype. The chain combines TRBV6-5 with TRBJ1-1, with a tentative D call TRBD1 (6 bases). CDR3 length equals 12 residues. From germline, CDR1 is MNHEY and CDR2 SVGAGI. Trimming removed 6 bases from V and 11 bases from J, with 16 bases in between. The CDR3 DNA reads TGTGCCAGCAGACAGGAAGGGGGGGGCGCTTTCTTT. It specifies CASRQEGGGAFF.

The genes are TRBV12-3 or TRBV12-4 and TRBJ2-1, with 11 bases fitting TRBD2. V gave up 7 bases and J gave up 8 bases; unmatched junction bases: 19. This CDR3 has 18 residues. The CDR3 loop is CASILKFQTSGRGDEQFF. In DNA form, the CDR3 reads TGTGCCAGCATTTTGAAATTCCAAACTAGCGGGAGAGGGGATGAGCAGTTCTTC.

This clonotype was observed a few times. The V call is TRBV7-9, the J call TRBJ2-1; a weak D match, TRBD2 (6 bases). The germline gives CDR1 SEHNR, CDR2 FQNEAQ (reference sequence). Trimming removed 0 bases from V and 9 bases from J, with 21 bases in between. This CDR3 is 17 amino acids long. Here the CDR3 DNA reads TGTGCCAGCAGCTTAGCGCTGATGCGGGAAGTCGTGGGTGAGCAGTTCTTC. Its translation is CASSLALMREVVGEQFF.

This chain joins TRBV28 and TRBJ1-1; the D is unclear. Germline values: CDR1 MDHEN, CDR2 SYDVKM. The CDR3 totals 14 residues. V shed 2 bases and J shed 0 bases, with 7 bases lying between them. CDR3 amino acids: CASSLARLNTEAFF. CDR3 nucleotides: TGTGCCAGCAGTTTAGCGAGGTTGAACACTGAAGCTTTCTTT.

This clonotype was recorded a few times. The rearrangement links TRBV15 to TRBJ2-7; the D call may be TRBD1 or TRBD2 (5 bases each). V dropped 1 base and J dropped 2 bases, with 18 bases sitting between them. The germline gives CDR1 LNHNV, CDR2 YYDKDF (reference sequence). CDR3 length: 17 residues. CDR3 DNA sequence: TGTGCCACCAGCAGAGTAGTGGGGGTGGCAGGAGCCTACGAGCAGTACTTC. Its protein product is CATSRVVGVAGAYEQYF.

This clonotype was seen a handful of times. Here the CDR3 reads CASSSGTSGADTQYF. CDR3 coding DNA: TGTGCCAGCAGCTCCGGGACTAGTGGTGCAGATACGCAGTATTTT. The J gene is TRBJ2-3, the V gene TRBV28; 8 bases agree with TRBD2. Per the germline V gene, CDR1 is MDHEN and CDR2 is SYDVKM. The CDR3 sequence is 15 residues long. With 6 bases clipped from V and 4 bases from J, the junction kept 9 bases outside the gene matches. The full variable domain, in which reference TRBV28 and TRBJ2-3 provide the parts outside the CDR3, is DVKVTQSSRYLVKRTGEKVFLECVQDMDHENMFWYRQDPGLGLRLIYFSYDVKMKEKGDIPEGYSVSREKKERFSLILESASTNQTSMYLCASSSGTSGADTQYFGPGTRLTVL.

This clonotype was recorded a few times. The J gene is TRBJ2-1, the V gene TRBV7-6; no clear D gene. Trimming cost V 3 bases and J 5 bases, with 11 bases left between them. Germline lookup yields CDR1 SGHVS and CDR2 FNYEAQ. CDR3 size: 14 residues. The CDR3, as DNA: TGTGCCAGCAGCTTGTTCATCCTGGACAATGAGCAGTTCTTC. The encoded protein is CASSLFILDNEQFF.

The V gene is TRBV20-1, the J gene TRBJ2-3; no firm D call. Germline V CDR1 and CDR2: DFQATT, SNEGSKA (reference sequence). Trimming shortened V by 0 bases and J by 10 bases, and 14 bases separated the two germline ends. The CDR3 has 13 amino acids. The CDR3 loop reads CSAREAELVAQYF. The DNA of the CDR3 is TGCAGTGCTAGAGAGGCAGAGTTGGTTGCGCAGTATTTT.

This clonotype appeared a few times. V usage is TRBV7-9 and J usage is TRBJ2-1; tentatively, D is TRBD1 or TRBD2 (5 bases each). Germline-derived CDR1 and CDR2 are SEHNR and FQNEAQ (reference sequence). Trimming stripped 7 bases from V and 8 bases from J, with 18 bases between. This CDR3 has 14 amino acids. The CDR3 bases are TGTGCCAGCACTAGCAGGGCTCCCCTCGATGAGCAGTTCTTC. Its translation is CASTSRAPLDEQFF.

In its sample, this clonotype was seen a few times. This chain joins TRBV3-1 and TRBJ2-7, with D possibly matching TRBD2 (5 bases). The V end lost 5 bases, the J end lost 3 bases, and 8 bases lay between the germline ends. The CDR3 totals 12 residues. Germline-derived CDR1 and CDR2 are LGHDT and YNNKEL (reference sequence). CDR3 coding DNA: TGTGCCAGCAGCAAGGGAGACTACGAGCAGTACTTC. Translated, it gives CASSKGDYEQYF.

This clonotype came up a few times. The rearrangement links TRBV30 to TRBJ2-1; 8 nucleotides match TRBD1. This CDR3 comprises 15 residues. Germline CDR1 reads GTSNPN; CDR2 reads SVGIG (reference sequence). V dropped 5 bases and J dropped 6; count of bases not matched to a gene: 12. The CDR3 is CAWVWTGNLGNEQFF. The CDR3 DNA reads TGTGCCTGGGTCTGGACAGGGAATTTAGGCAATGAGCAGTTCTTC.

To note about this clonotype: One end of the junction varies from germline; a read error may be responsible. The chain employs TRBV4-1 and TRBJ2-7; D is possibly TRBD2 (7 bases). This CDR3 has 16 residues. The germline gives CDR1 MGHRA, CDR2 YSYEKL. This CDR3 is CASSQHYTGGSYEQYF. CDR3 nucleotides: TGCGCCAGCAGCCAGCACTACACGGGGGGCTCCTACGAGCAGTACTTT.

V is TRBV6-1 and J is TRBJ2-1, with D possibly called TRBD1 or TRBD2 (5 bases each). The length of the CDR3 is 16 residues. With 9 bases removed from V and 0 bases from J, the gap between germline ends came to 18 bases. Germline values: CDR1 MNHNS, CDR2 SASEGT. The CDR3 sequence is CARGGTELASYNEQFF. Here the CDR3 DNA reads TGTGCCAGGGGTGGGACGGAACTTGCCTCCTACAATGAGCAGTTCTTC.

The table lists this clonotype with a few counts. The V and J genes are TRBV4-1 and TRBJ1-4; the match to TRBD1 covers 9 bases. Losses at the gene ends were 0 bases for V and 8 bases for J; bases not matched to a gene: 4. The CDR3 is 15 residues long. CDR1 and CDR2 from the germline V gene are MGHRA and YSYEKL. The CDR3 reads CASSQEGTGREKLFF. Written as DNA, the CDR3 is TGCGCCAGCAGCCAAGAAGGGACAGGGCGGGAAAAACTGTTTTTT.

In its sample, this clonotype was seen a few times. V and J are TRBV7-9 and TRBJ2-2; D is ambiguous. In germline, CDR1 is SEHNR, CDR2 FQNEAQ (reference sequence). The CDR3 runs 10 residues. Between the trimmed V and J ends, which lost 10 bases and 5 bases, there was a span of 5 bases. The CDR3 here is CATTTGELFF. CDR3 nucleotide sequence: TGTGCCACCACTACCGGGGAGCTGTTTTTT.

The chain couples TRBV5-1 to TRBJ2-7; no reliable D call. Germline V gene data show CDR1 as SGHRS and CDR2 as YFSETQ. With 2 bases removed from V and 2 bases from J, the gap between germline ends came to 14 bases. The CDR3 has 15 residues. The CDR3 bases are TGCGCCAGCAGCTTACGAGTAGGCAGCACCTACGAGCAGTACTTC. Translated: CASSLRVGSTYEQYF.

The chain uses TRBV6-5 and TRBJ1-5; D is uncertain. The germline V gene encodes CDR1 MNHEY and CDR2 SVGAGI. The CDR3 runs 16 residues. V lost 2 bases and J 1 base, leaving 12 bases between the germline ends. The CDR3 spells CASSYVGILSNQPQHF. Written as DNA, the CDR3 is TGTGCCAGCAGTTACGTAGGGATCCTCAGCAATCAGCCCCAGCATTTT.

The chain combines TRBV12-3 or TRBV12-4 with TRBJ2-5; tentatively, D is TRBD2 (6 bases). V gave up 0 bases and J gave up 2 bases, with 10 bases separating them. This CDR3 is 15 amino acids long. CDR3 loop: CASSLARGTQETQYF. The CDR3 DNA sequence: TGTGCCAGCAGTTTAGCGCGGGGCACGCAAGAGACCCAGTACTTC.

This chain joins TRBV5-1 and TRBJ2-1; TRBD2 aligns across 8 bases. Germline assignment: CDR1 SGHRS and CDR2 YFSETQ. This CDR3 is 15 amino acids long. Trimming at V came to 4 bases and at J to 3 bases, leaving 6 bases not matched to a gene. The CDR3 sequence: CASSASSGLYNEQFF. CDR3 in DNA: TGCGCCAGCAGCGCCTCTAGCGGGCTCTACAATGAGCAGTTCTTC.